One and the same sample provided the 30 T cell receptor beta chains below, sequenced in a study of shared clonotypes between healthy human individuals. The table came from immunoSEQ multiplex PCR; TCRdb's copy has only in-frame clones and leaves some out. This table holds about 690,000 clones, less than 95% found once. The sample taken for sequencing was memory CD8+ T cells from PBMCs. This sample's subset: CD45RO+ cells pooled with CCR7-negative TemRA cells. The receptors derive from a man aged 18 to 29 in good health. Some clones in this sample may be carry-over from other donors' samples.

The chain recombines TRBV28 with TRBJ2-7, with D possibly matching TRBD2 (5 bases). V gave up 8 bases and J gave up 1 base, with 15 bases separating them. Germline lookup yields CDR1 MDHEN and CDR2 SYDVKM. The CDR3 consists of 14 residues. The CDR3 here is CASCALEGSYEQYF. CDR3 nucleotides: TGTGCCAGCTGCGCACTAGAAGGGTCCTACGAGCAGTACTTC.

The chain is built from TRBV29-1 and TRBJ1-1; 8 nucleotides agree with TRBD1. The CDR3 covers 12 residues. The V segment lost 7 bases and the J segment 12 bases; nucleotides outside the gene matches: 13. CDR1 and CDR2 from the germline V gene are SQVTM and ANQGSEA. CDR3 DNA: TGCAGCGCCTCTTTGGGGACAGGCGGCCCTTTCTTT. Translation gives CSASLGTGGPFF.

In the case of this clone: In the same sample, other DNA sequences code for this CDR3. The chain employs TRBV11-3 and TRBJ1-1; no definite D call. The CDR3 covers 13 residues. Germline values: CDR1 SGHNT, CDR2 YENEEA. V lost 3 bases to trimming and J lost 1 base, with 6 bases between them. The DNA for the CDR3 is TGTGCCAGCAGCTTTGGCAGGAACACTGAAGCTTTCTTT. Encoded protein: CASSFGRNTEAFF.

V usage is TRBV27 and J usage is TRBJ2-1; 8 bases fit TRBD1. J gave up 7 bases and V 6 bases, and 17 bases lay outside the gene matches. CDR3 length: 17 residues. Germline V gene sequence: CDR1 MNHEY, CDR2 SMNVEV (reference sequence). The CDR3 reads CASSRNGGQATANEQFF. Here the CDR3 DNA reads TGTGCCAGCAGCCGGAACGGGGGACAGGCCACCGCTAATGAGCAGTTCTTC.

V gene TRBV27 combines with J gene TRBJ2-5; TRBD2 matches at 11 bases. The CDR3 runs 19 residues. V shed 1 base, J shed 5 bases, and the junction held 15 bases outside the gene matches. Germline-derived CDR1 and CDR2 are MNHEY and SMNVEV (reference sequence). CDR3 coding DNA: TGTGCCAGCAGTTTATATTCCCCTCCACTAGCGGGAGCATCTGAGACCCAGTACTTC. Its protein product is CASSLYSPPLAGASETQYF.

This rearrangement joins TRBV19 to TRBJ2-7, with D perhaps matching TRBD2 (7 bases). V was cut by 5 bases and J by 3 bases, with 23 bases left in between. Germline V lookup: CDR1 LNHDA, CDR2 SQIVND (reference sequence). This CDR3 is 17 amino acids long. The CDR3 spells CASSVSGTTSLYYEQYF. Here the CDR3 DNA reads TGTGCCAGTAGTGTCAGCGGGACAACATCCCTTTACTACGAGCAGTACTTC.

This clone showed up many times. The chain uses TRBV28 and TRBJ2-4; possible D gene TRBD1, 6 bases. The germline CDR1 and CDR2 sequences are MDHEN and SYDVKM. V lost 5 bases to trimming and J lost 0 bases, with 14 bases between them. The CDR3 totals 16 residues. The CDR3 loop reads CASSPLDSLAKNIQYF. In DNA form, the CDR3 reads TGTGCCAGCAGTCCTCTGGACAGCTTAGCCAAAAACATTCAGTACTTC.

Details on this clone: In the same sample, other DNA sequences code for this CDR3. The CDR3 DNA reads as TGTGCCAGCAGTTACGGGCAGGGAGTCGAGCAGTACTTC. This gives the protein CASSYGQGVEQYF. This chain uses TRBV6-6 with TRBJ2-7; D may be TRBD1 or TRBD2 (5 bases each). CDR3 size: 13 residues. The V gene lost 2 bases and the J gene lost 6 bases, with 11 bases spanning the gap. From germline, CDR1 is MNHNY and CDR2 SVGAGI (reference sequence).

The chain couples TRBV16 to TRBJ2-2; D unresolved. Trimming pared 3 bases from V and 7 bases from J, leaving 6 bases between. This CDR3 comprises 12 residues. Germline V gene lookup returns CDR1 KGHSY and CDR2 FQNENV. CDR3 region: CASSHDFGELFF. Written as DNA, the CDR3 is TGTGCCAGCAGCCATGATTTCGGGGAGCTGTTTTTT.

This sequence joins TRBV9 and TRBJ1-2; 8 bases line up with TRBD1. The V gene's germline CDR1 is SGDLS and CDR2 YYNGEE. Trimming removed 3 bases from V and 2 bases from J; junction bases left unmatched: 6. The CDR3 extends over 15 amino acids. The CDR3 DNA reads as TGTGCCAGCAGCGCAAGCAGGGGGCAAAACTATGGCTACACCTTC. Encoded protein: CASSASRGQNYGYTF.

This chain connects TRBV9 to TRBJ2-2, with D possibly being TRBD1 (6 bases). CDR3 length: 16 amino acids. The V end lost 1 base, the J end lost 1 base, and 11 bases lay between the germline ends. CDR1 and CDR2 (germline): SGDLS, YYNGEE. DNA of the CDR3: TGTGCCAGCAGCGTATCGGGACAAGGGAACACCGGGGAGCTGTTTTTT. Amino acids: CASSVSGQGNTGELFF.

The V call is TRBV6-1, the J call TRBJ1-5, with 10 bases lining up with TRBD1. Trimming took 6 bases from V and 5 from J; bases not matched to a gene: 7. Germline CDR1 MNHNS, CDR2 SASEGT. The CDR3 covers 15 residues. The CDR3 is CASRETGGRDQPQHF. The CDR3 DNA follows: TGTGCCAGCAGGGAGACAGGGGGCAGGGATCAGCCCCAGCATTTT.

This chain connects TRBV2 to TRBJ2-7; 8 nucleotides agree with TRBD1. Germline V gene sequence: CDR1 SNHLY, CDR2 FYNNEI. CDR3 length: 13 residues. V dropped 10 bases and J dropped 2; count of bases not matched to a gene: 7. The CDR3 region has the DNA TGTGCCATCAGAGGGGACAGGACCTACGAGCAGTACTTC. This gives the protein CAIRGDRTYEQYF. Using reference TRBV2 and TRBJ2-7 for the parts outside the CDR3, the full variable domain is EPEVTQTPSHQVTQMGQEVILRCVPISNHLYFYWYRQILGQKVEFLVSFYNNEISEKSEIFDDQFSVERPDGSNFTLKIRSTKLEDSAMYFCAIRGDRTYEQYFGPGTRLTVT.

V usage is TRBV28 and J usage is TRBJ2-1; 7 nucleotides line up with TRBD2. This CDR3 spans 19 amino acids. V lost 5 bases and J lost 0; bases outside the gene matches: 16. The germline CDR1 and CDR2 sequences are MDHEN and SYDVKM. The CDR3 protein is CASSSLVLADLSSYNEQFF. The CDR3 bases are TGTGCCAGCAGTAGCCTGGTGCTAGCGGACCTTAGCTCCTACAATGAGCAGTTCTTC.

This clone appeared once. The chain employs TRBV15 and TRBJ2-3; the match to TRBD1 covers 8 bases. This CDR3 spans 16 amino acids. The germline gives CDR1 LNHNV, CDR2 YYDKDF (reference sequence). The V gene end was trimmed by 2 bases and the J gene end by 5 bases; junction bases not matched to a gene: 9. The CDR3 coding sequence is TGTGCCACCAGCAGAACCAGGGGGCGCGGACAAGATACGCAGTATTTT. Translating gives CATSRTRGRGQDTQYF. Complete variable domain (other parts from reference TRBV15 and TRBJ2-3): DAMVIQNPRYQVTQFGKPVTLSCSQTLNHNVMYWYQQKSSQAPKLLFHYYDKDFNNEADTPDNFQSRRPNTSFCFLDIRSPGLGDTAMYLCATSRTRGRGQDTQYFGPGTRLTVL.

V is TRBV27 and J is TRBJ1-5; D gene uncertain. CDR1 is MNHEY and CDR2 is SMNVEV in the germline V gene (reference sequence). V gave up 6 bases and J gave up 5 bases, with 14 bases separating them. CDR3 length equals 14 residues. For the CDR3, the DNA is TGTGCCAGCAGACCAGCGACGGGGTATCAGCCCCAGCATTTT. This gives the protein CASRPATGYQPQHF.

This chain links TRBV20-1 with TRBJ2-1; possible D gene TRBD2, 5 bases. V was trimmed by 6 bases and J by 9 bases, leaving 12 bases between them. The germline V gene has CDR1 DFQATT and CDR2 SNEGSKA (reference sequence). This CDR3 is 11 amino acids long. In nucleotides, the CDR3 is TGCAGTGCCCACGCCCGGGGTGAGCAGTTCTTC. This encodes CSAHARGEQFF.

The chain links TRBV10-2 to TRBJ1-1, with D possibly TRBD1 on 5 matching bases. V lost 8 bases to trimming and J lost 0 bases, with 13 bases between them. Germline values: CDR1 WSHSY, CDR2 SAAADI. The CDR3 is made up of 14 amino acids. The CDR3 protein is CASGGEVVNTEAFF. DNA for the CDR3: TGCGCCAGCGGAGGGGAGGTCGTGAACACTGAAGCTTTCTTT.

CDR3 sequence: CASSSGTALTYEQYF. Written as DNA, the CDR3 is TGTGCCAGCAGCTCTGGGACAGCACTTACGTACGAGCAGTACTTC. The chain employs TRBV6-5 and TRBJ2-5, with 7 nucleotides matching TRBD1. The DNA end lines up better with TRBJ2-7; the J call may be wrong. The CDR3 spans 15 residues. CDR1 is MNHEY, CDR2 SVGAGI, per germline.

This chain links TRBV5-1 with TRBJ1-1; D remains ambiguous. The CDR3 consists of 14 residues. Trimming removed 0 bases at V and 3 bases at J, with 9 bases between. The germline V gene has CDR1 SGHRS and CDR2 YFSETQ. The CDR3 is CASSLAGVDTEAFF. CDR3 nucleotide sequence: TGCGCCAGCAGCTTGGCCGGGGTCGACACTGAAGCTTTCTTT.

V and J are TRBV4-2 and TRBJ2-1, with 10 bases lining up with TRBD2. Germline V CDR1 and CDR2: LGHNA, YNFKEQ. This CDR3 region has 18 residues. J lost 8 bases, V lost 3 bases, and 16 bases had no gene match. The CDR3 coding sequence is TGTGCCAGCAGCCACCTTCTAGCGGGAGTCTCAACAAGGGATGAGCAGTTCTTC. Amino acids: CASSHLLAGVSTRDEQFF.

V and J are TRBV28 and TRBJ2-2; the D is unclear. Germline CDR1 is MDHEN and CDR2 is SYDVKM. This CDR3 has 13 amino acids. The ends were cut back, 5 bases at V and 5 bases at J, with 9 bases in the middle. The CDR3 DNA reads TGTGCCAGCAGTCTGACACCGACCGGGGAGCTGTTTTTT. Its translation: CASSLTPTGELFF.

Here the CDR3 reads CASSVGAKVLFPGYEQFF. CDR3 nucleotides: TGTGCCAGCAGCGTAGGCGCTAAGGTGCTGTTCCCGGGCTATGAGCAGTTCTTC. The chain combines TRBV9 with TRBJ2-1; D ambiguous. CDR1 and CDR2 (germline): SGDLS, YYNGEE. Deletions cut 0 bases from V and 8 bases from J, with 24 bases between. The CDR3 is 18 amino acids.

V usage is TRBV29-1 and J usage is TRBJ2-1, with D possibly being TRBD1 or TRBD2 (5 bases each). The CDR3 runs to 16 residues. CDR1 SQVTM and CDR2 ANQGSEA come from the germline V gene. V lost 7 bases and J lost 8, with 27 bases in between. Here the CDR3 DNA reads TGCAGCGGTTTCATGTGGGACGCCACCTCGACAGATGAGCAGTTCTTC. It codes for CSGFMWDATSTDEQFF.

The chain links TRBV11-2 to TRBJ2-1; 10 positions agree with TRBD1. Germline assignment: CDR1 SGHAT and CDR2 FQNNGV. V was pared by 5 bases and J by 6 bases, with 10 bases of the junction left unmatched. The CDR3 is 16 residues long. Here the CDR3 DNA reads TGTGCCAGCAGCCCCCGGACAGGGGGGTCGGTCAATGAGCAGTTCTTC. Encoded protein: CASSPRTGGSVNEQFF.

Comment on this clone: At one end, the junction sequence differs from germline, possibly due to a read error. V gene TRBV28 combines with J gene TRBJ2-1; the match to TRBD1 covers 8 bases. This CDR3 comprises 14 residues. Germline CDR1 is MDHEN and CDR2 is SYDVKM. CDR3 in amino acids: CASSLWTGYNEQFF. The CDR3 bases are TGTGCCAGCAGTCTATGGACAGGGTACAATGAGCAGTTCTTC.

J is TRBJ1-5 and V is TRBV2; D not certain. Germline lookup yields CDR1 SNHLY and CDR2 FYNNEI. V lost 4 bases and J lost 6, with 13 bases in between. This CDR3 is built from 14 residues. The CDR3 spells CASSVEGWGQPQHF. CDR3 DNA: TGTGCCAGCAGTGTAGAGGGATGGGGTCAGCCCCAGCATTTT.

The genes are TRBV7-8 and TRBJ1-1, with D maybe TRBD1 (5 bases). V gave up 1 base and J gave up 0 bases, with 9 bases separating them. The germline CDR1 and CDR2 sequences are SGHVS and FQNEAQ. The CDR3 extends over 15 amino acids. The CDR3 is CASSLVRGLNTEAFF. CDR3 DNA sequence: TGTGCCAGCAGCTTAGTTCGGGGGTTGAACACTGAAGCTTTCTTT.

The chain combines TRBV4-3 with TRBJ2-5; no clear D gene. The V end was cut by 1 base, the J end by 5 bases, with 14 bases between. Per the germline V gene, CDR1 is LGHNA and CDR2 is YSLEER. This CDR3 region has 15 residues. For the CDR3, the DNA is TGCGCCAGCAGCCAAGGGTCGAACCCGGGCGAGACCCAGTACTTC. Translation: CASSQGSNPGETQYF.

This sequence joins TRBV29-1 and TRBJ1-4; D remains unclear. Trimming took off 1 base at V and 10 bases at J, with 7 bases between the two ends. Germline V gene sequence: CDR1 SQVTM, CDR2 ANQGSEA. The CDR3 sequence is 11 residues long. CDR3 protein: CSVEVGGKLFF. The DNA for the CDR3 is TGCAGCGTTGAAGTGGGTGGAAAACTGTTTTTT.